The clone carrying this T cell receptor (beta chain) was counted at least ten times. Its antigen is not identified. This sample is drawn from a study of T-cell reconstitution after alpha-beta-depleted transplantation in children. Findings and limits, study-wide: Reports say that about two months after transplant, the alpha-beta T cells came out of several hundred graft clones that had expanded.

Preparing the TCRbeta library involved the use of unique molecular identifiers. TCRdb re-called the PCR reads with MiXCR, one entry per CDR3 protein. In the table there are hundreds of thousands of distinct CDR3 sequences, around 14% of which are singletons. The receptor comes from a girl aged 2 to 9 with congenital amegakaryocytic thrombocytopenia, due to receive a stem cell transplant. The source was PBMCs, collected before TCRalphabeta/CD19-depleted stem cell transplant.

The CDR3 loop is CASSLGEGNTEAFF. The CDR3 bases are TGTGCCAGCAGTTTAGGAGAAGGGAACACTGAAGCTTTCTTT. J is TRBJ1-1 and V is TRBV12-3 or TRBV12-4; D gene uncertain. The CDR3 runs to 14 residues. Trimming left V 1 base short and J 1 base short, with 7 bases between.